One and the same sample provided the 31 T cell receptor beta chains below, sequenced in a study of response to subunit inactivated influenza vaccine. MiXCR, run by TCRdb on the RT-PCR reads, gives a single entry per CDR3 protein. The sample carries more than 600,000 distinct CDR3 sequences, less than 20% recorded once. Material: PBMCs from blood, obtained 5 to 6 days after vaccination. These receptors were collected from a man aged 45-60 years who received an inactivated influenza vaccine.

This clonotype was seen only a few times. V and J are TRBV10-3 and TRBJ2-7; 8 nucleotides match TRBD1. V trimming: 0 bases; J trimming: 2 bases; junction bases outside the gene matches: 0. CDR3 length: 14 amino acids. The germline gives CDR1 ENHRY, CDR2 SYGVKD. The CDR3 coding sequence is TGTGCCATCAGTGAGTCGGGACAGGCCTACGAGCAGTACTTC. As protein: CAISESGQAYEQYF.

This clonotype was seen a few times. This chain links TRBV7-6 with TRBJ2-5; 11 bases fit TRBD2. The V segment lost 3 bases and the J segment 5 bases; nucleotides outside the gene matches: 11. This CDR3 has 17 residues. The germline CDR1 and CDR2 sequences are SGHVS and FNYEAQ. The CDR3 bases are TGTGCCAGCAGCTTGTGGACTAGCGGGTCTGGGGGGGAGACCCAGTACTTC. It codes for CASSLWTSGSGGETQYF.

The chain uses TRBV4-2 and TRBJ2-5, with D possibly matching TRBD2 (5 bases). The CDR3 is made up of 15 amino acids. V shed 1 base and J shed 1 base, with 10 bases lying between them. The germline V gene encodes CDR1 LGHNA and CDR2 YNFKEQ. CDR3 amino acids: CASSQGILGQETQYF. CDR3 coding DNA: TGTGCCAGCAGCCAAGGAATACTAGGCCAAGAGACCCAGTACTTC.

This clonotype was seen many times. V gene TRBV29-1 combines with J gene TRBJ2-5; weak D call: TRBD2 (6 bases). The CDR3 length is 13 residues. CDR1 and CDR2 (germline): SQVTM, ANQGSEA. V lost 7 bases, J lost 2 bases, and 14 bases lay in between. CDR3 region: CSAGTGTQETQYF. The CDR3 bases are TGCAGCGCTGGGACTGGCACTCAAGAGACCCAGTACTTC.

This chain connects TRBV4-2 to TRBJ1-5; no definite D call. With 0 bases removed from V and 4 bases from J, the gap between germline ends came to 7 bases. The length of the CDR3 is 14 residues. Germline CDR1 is LGHNA and CDR2 is YNFKEQ. CDR3 coding DNA: TGTGCCAGCAGCCAAGATGGGCAGAATCAGCCCCAGCATTTT. This encodes CASSQDGQNQPQHF.

V usage is TRBV6-2 or TRBV6-3 and J usage is TRBJ2-5, with D perhaps assigned TRBD1 or TRBD2 (5 bases each). Germline V CDR1 and CDR2: MNHEY, SVGEGT. The germline V and J ends were trimmed by 7 bases and 1 base, with 10 bases remaining between them. The CDR3 loop spans 13 amino acids. This CDR3 is CASKGTTQETQYF. CDR3 nucleotides: TGTGCCAGCAAGGGGACCACCCAAGAGACCCAGTACTTC.

This clonotype was counted many times. The gene calls are TRBV5-1 and TRBJ2-2; 12 bases are shared with TRBD2. With 7 bases clipped from V and 3 bases from J, the junction kept 4 bases outside the gene matches. Germline V gives CDR1 SGHRS, CDR2 YFSETQ. The CDR3 is 15 residues long. The CDR3 is CASQTSGRDTGELFF. For the CDR3, the DNA is TGCGCCAGCCAGACTAGCGGGAGAGACACCGGGGAGCTGTTTTTT.

As DNA, the CDR3 is TGCAGTGCTCCTCTAGCGGGGGGGTACACAGATACGCAGTATTTT. Translating it yields CSAPLAGGYTDTQYF. This chain joins TRBV20-1 and TRBJ2-3; 12 bases match TRBD2. CDR1 and CDR2 from the germline V gene are DFQATT and SNEGSKA (reference sequence). The junction had 5 bases not matched to a gene; V was cut back by 5 bases and J by 2 bases. The CDR3 sequence is 15 residues long.

A few counts support this clonotype. J is TRBJ2-1 and V is TRBV11-2; D is unclear. The CDR3 loop spans 19 amino acids. From germline, CDR1 is SGHAT and CDR2 FQNNGV. V dropped 5 bases and J dropped 9 bases, with 32 bases sitting between them. CDR3 protein: CASSPYTPSWRQRAGEQFF. The CDR3 region has the DNA TGTGCCAGCAGCCCCTATACCCCCTCTTGGCGGCAAAGGGCCGGTGAGCAGTTCTTC.

This clonotype came up many times. The chain employs TRBV24-1 and TRBJ1-5; D not certain. Germline V gene data show CDR1 as KGHDR and CDR2 as SFDVKD. The CDR3 covers 14 residues. Between the trimmed V and J ends, which lost 5 bases and 0 bases, there was a span of 7 bases. DNA of the CDR3: TGTGCCACCAGTGTAGGCGCTAGCAATCAGCCCCAGCATTTT. Amino acid sequence: CATSVGASNQPQHF.

Notes on this clonotype: One end of the junction is discordant with germline, which a read error may explain. The gene calls are TRBV10-1 and TRBJ2-7; D call uncertain. The CDR3 consists of 14 residues. Germline V gene lookup returns CDR1 WNHNN and CDR2 SYGVQD (reference sequence). The CDR3: CASSESVGSHEQYF. CDR3 nucleotide sequence: TGCGCCAGCAGTGAGTCGGTAGGCTCCCACGAGCAGTACTTC.

This chain connects TRBV5-1 to TRBJ2-3, with TRBD2 matching 7 bases. From germline, CDR1 is SGHRS and CDR2 YFSETQ. V lost 4 bases, J lost 2 bases, and 7 bases stayed unmatched. The CDR3 runs 15 residues. CDR3 residues: CASSLPTSFTDTQYF. CDR3 DNA: TGCGCCAGCAGCCTACCGACTAGCTTCACAGATACGCAGTATTTT.

The J gene is TRBJ2-1, the V gene TRBV29-1; 14 bases line up with TRBD2. CDR1 is SQVTM and CDR2 is ANQGSEA in the germline V gene. CDR3 size: 16 residues. The V segment lost 1 base and the J segment 5 bases; nucleotides outside the gene matches: 4. This CDR3 reads CSVEGLAGGPHNEQFF. The CDR3 region has the DNA TGCAGCGTTGAAGGACTAGCGGGGGGGCCGCACAATGAGCAGTTCTTC.

The chain combines TRBV7-2 with TRBJ2-1, with 7 bases matching TRBD2. The CDR3 extends over 18 amino acids. V lost 0 bases and J lost 0; bases outside the gene matches: 8. Germline V gene data show CDR1 as SGHTA and CDR2 as FQGNSA. CDR3 DNA: TGTGCCAGCAGCTTAGCTCCTGTGGGGACTACCTCCTACAATGAGCAGTTCTTC. Its translation is CASSLAPVGTTSYNEQFF.

The rearrangement joins TRBV20-1 to TRBJ2-7, with TRBD2 matching 9 bases. Looked up from germline, CDR1 is DFQATT and CDR2 is SNEGSKA (reference sequence). This CDR3 is 13 amino acids long. Trimming at V came to 7 bases and at J to 5 bases, leaving 9 bases not matched to a gene. The CDR3 region has the DNA TGCAGTGTTGGCCTAGCGGGACCCAACGAGCAGTACTTC. This translates into CSVGLAGPNEQYF.

This clonotype occurred a few times. The J gene is TRBJ2-1, the V gene TRBV5-6, with TRBD2 as a possible D gene (7 bases). V dropped 3 bases and J dropped 10 bases, with 14 bases sitting between them. Germline assignment: CDR1 SGHDT and CDR2 YYEEEE. The CDR3 contains 13 residues. In DNA, the CDR3 is TGTGCCAGCAGCTGGCCCGGGGGGCGGGAGCAGTTCTTC. This encodes CASSWPGGREQFF.

This clonotype was seen only a few times. The chain recombines TRBV5-6 with TRBJ2-5, with 7 nucleotides matching TRBD2. The CDR3 extends over 16 amino acids. Looked up from germline, CDR1 is SGHDT and CDR2 is YYEEEE. The trim removed 1 base at V and 2 bases at J, leaving 8 bases unmatched. CDR3 residues: CASSLLSGGLQETQYF. The CDR3, as DNA: TGTGCCAGCAGCTTGTTGTCGGGAGGCCTTCAAGAGACCCAGTACTTC.

This clonotype was seen a few times. This chain joins TRBV27 and TRBJ2-7, with TRBD1 identical over 7 bases. This CDR3 contains 16 residues. Germline lookup yields CDR1 MNHEY and CDR2 SMNVEV (reference sequence). J gave up 2 bases and V 1 base, and 8 bases lay outside the gene matches. DNA for the CDR3: TGTGCCAGCAGTTTATGGCCGACAGGGAAACCCTACGAGCAGTACTTC. It is translated as CASSLWPTGKPYEQYF.

This clonotype appeared many times. The CDR3, as DNA: TGTGCCAGCAGCTTCCAGACACAACTTATCTACGAGCAGTACTTC. It specifies CASSFQTQLIYEQYF. The rearrangement uses TRBV7-2 and TRBJ2-7; D is uncertain. CDR1 SGHTA and CDR2 FQGNSA come from the germline V gene. Trimming stripped 3 bases from V and 3 bases from J, with 15 bases between. This CDR3 spans 15 amino acids.

The rearrangement joins TRBV7-3 to TRBJ2-1; 10 nucleotides match TRBD2. The germline V gene encodes CDR1 SGHTA and CDR2 FQGTGA. V trimming: 5 bases; J trimming: 6 bases; junction bases outside the gene matches: 10. CDR3 length equals 16 residues. The CDR3 region is CASSLHPSGSVNEQFF. CDR3 DNA sequence: TGTGCCAGCAGCCTTCACCCTAGCGGGAGTGTCAATGAGCAGTTCTTC.

There are a few counts of this clonotype. The gene calls are TRBV6-1 and TRBJ2-3; 13 bases match TRBD2. The length of the CDR3 is 18 residues. The junction had 13 bases not matched to a gene; V was cut back by 7 bases and J by 3 bases. Germline V lookup: CDR1 MNHNS, CDR2 SASEGT. CDR3 DNA sequence: TGTGCCAGCACCGTCCCGGGACTAGCGGGAAAGGCGACAGATACGCAGTATTTT. Protein product: CASTVPGLAGKATDTQYF.

J is TRBJ2-1 and V is TRBV15; D unclear. From germline, CDR1 is LNHNV and CDR2 YYDKDF (reference sequence). The CDR3 covers 16 residues. The germline V and J ends were trimmed by 3 bases and 0 bases, with 12 bases remaining between them. CDR3 protein: CATSSYKERSYNEQFF. DNA of the CDR3: TGTGCCACCAGCAGCTACAAGGAGCGCTCCTACAATGAGCAGTTCTTC. The whole variable domain, filled in from reference TRBV15 and TRBJ2-1, reads DAMVIQNPRYQVTQFGKPVTLSCSQTLNHNVMYWYQQKSSQAPKLLFHYYDKDFNNEADTPDNFQSRRPNTSFCFLDIRSPGLGDTAMYLCATSSYKERSYNEQFFGPGTRLTVL.

The chain joins TRBV5-1 to TRBJ2-7; TRBD2 matches at 12 bases. With 4 bases clipped from V and 6 bases from J, the junction kept 11 bases outside the gene matches. The CDR3 has 16 residues. From germline, CDR1 is SGHRS and CDR2 YFSETQ. CDR3 DNA sequence: TGCGCCAGCAGCCTAACCCCGACTAGCGGGAGTCGCGAGCAGTACTTC. Translated: CASSLTPTSGSREQYF.

In this sample, this clonotype turned up many times. The rearrangement joins TRBV5-6 to TRBJ2-1; TRBD1 matches 9 bases. The V gene end was trimmed by 2 bases and the J gene end by 6 bases; junction bases not matched to a gene: 6. The CDR3 has 15 residues. In germline, CDR1 is SGHDT, CDR2 YYEEEE. The CDR3 bases are TGTGCCAGCAGCTTCTGGGACAGGGAGGCCAATGAGCAGTTCTTC. Amino acids: CASSFWDREANEQFF.

In its sample, this clonotype was seen once. The chain carries TRBV12-5 and TRBJ2-1, with a tentative D call TRBD1 (6 bases). This CDR3 spans 13 amino acids. V was shortened by 1 base and J by 9 bases, with 10 bases between the two germline ends. CDR1 LGHNT and CDR2 FRNRAP come from the germline V gene. CDR3 nucleotides: TGTGCTAGTGGTTTGGGGGTAGGGGGTGAGCAGTTCTTC. Amino acid sequence: CASGLGVGGEQFF.

This sequence joins TRBV7-9 and TRBJ1-3, with a possible D match to TRBD1 (5 bases). The germline CDR1 and CDR2 sequences are SEHNR and FQNEAQ (reference sequence). The CDR3 is 12 residues long. V was shortened by 6 bases and J by 4 bases, with 7 bases between the two germline ends. In DNA form, the CDR3 reads TGTGCCAGCAGTCGACAGGGAAACACCATATATTTT. It specifies CASSRQGNTIYF.

This clonotype was seen a few times. The J gene is TRBJ2-4, the V gene TRBV20-1, with TRBD2 identical over 7 bases. CDR1 and CDR2 (germline): DFQATT, SNEGSKA (reference sequence). This CDR3 has 14 amino acids. Trimming at V came to 3 bases and at J to 5 bases, leaving 7 bases not matched to a gene. The CDR3 DNA is TGCAGTGCTAGCGGCCAGCGGGAAGAAAACATTCAGTACTTC. It encodes CSASGQREENIQYF.

The chain employs TRBV20-1 and TRBJ2-7; D is perhaps TRBD2 (6 bases). The ends were cut back, 3 bases at V and 0 bases at J, with 15 bases in the middle. This CDR3 spans 15 amino acids. The germline CDR1 and CDR2 sequences are DFQATT and SNEGSKA (reference sequence). CDR3 nucleotide sequence: TGCAGTGCTAGGGTTTCGGGCGGGATCTCCTACGAGCAGTACTTC. Protein: CSARVSGGISYEQYF.

This chain joins TRBV30 and TRBJ1-1; D ambiguous. V was clipped by 0 bases and J by 7 bases, with 12 bases between them. The CDR3 sequence is 13 residues long. In germline, CDR1 is GTSNPN, CDR2 SVGIG (reference sequence). This CDR3 is CAWSVGVLGEAFF. The CDR3 DNA is TGTGCCTGGAGTGTAGGCGTATTGGGTGAAGCTTTCTTT.

This clonotype was picked up a small number of times. The V and J genes are TRBV20-1 and TRBJ2-7; D remains ambiguous. V gave up 1 base and J gave up 3 bases, with 10 bases separating them. This CDR3 region has 13 residues. Germline assignment: CDR1 DFQATT and CDR2 SNEGSKA (reference sequence). The CDR3 region is CSARVGVNYEQYF. DNA for the CDR3: TGCAGTGCTAGAGTTGGGGTAAACTACGAGCAGTACTTC.

At least ten counts were recorded for this clonotype. The V call is TRBV29-1, the J call TRBJ2-3; 13 bases agree with TRBD2. The CDR3 is 18 amino acids. Germline trimming cut 1 base from V and 2 bases from J; bases unmatched to any gene: 9. From germline, CDR1 is SQVTM and CDR2 ANQGSEA. CDR3 in amino acids: CSVEVLLAGGLVTDTQYF. The CDR3 DNA follows: TGCAGCGTTGAAGTCTTACTAGCGGGGGGGCTTGTCACAGATACGCAGTATTTT.